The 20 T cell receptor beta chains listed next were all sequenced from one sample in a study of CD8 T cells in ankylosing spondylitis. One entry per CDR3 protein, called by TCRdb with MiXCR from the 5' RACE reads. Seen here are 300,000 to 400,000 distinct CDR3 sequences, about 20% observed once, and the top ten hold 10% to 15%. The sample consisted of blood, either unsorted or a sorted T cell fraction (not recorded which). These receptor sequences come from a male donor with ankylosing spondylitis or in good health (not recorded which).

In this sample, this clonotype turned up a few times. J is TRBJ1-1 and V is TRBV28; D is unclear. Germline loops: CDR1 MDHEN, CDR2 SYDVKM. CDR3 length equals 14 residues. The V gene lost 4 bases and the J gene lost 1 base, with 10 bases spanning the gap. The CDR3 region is CASSSPRTNTEAFF. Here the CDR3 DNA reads TGTGCCAGCAGTTCCCCTCGAACGAACACTGAAGCTTTCTTT.

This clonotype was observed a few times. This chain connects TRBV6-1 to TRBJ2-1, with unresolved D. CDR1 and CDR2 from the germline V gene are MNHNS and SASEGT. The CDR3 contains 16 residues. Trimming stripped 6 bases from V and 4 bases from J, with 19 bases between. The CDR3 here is CASSPLSADLYNEQFF. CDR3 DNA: TGTGCCAGCAGCCCACTCTCGGCGGATCTATACAATGAGCAGTTCTTC.

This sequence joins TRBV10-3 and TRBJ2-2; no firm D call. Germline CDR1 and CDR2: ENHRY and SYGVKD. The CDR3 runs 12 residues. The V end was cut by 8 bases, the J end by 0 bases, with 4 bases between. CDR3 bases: TGTGCCATCCCCGCGAACACCGGGGAGCTGTTTTTT. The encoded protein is CAIPANTGELFF.

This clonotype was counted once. The CDR3 bases are TGTGCCAGTAGTATTGATTGGGTCTCCTCTCCCTACGAGCAGTACTTC. Protein: CASSIDWVSSPYEQYF. V is TRBV19 and J is TRBJ2-7; D is uncertain. The length of the CDR3 is 16 residues. CDR1 is LNHDA and CDR2 is SQIVND in the germline V gene (reference sequence). V shed 3 bases and J shed 2 bases, with 17 bases lying between them.

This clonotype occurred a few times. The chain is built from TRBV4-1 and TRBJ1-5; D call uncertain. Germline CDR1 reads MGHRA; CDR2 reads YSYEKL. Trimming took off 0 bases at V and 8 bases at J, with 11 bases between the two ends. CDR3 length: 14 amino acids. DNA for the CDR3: TGCGCCAGCAGCCAAGACGATTTGGCAAAGCCCCAGCATTTT. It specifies CASSQDDLAKPQHF.

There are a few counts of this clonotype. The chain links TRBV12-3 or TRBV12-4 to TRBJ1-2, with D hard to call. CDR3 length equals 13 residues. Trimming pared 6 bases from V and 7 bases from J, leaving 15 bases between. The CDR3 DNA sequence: TGTGCCAGCAGCCCCGGTAGAGGTTTTGGCTACACCTTC. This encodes CASSPGRGFGYTF.

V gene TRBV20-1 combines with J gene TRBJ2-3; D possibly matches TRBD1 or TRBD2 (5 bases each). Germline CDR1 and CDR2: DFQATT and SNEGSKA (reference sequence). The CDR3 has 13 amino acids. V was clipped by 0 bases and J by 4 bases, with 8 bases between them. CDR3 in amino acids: CSARDGGSDTQYF. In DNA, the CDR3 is TGCAGTGCTAGAGATGGGGGTTCAGATACGCAGTATTTT.

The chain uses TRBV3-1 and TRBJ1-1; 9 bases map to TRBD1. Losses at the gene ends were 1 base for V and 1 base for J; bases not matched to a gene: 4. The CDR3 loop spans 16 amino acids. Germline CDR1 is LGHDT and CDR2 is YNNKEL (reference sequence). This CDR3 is CASSQGRDRANTEAFF. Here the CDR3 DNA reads TGTGCCAGCAGCCAAGGTCGGGACAGGGCGAACACTGAAGCTTTCTTT.

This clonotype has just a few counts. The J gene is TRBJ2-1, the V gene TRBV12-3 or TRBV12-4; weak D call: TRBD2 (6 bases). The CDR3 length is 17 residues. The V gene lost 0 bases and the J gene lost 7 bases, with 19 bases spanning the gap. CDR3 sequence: CASSLAAGGTLGNEQFF. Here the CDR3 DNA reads TGTGCCAGCAGTTTAGCAGCCGGGGGTACGCTAGGGAATGAGCAGTTCTTC.

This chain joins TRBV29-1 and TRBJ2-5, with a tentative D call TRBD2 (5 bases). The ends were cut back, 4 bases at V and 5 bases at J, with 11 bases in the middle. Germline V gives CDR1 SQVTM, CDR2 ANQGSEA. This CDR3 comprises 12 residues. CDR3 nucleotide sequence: TGCAGCGTTGGGAAGGAGGCGGAGACCCAGTACTTC. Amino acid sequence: CSVGKEAETQYF.

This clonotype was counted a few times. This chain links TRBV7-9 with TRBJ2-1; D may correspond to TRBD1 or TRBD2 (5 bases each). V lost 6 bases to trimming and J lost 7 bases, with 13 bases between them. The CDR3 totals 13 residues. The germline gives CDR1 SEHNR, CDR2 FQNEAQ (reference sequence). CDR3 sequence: CASRPHGGNEQFF. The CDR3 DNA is TGTGCCAGCAGACCTCATGGGGGTAATGAGCAGTTCTTC.

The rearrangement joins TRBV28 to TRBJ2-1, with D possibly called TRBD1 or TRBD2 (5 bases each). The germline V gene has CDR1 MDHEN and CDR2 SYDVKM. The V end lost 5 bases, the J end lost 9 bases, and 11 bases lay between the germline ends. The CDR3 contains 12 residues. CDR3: CASSPRELEQFF. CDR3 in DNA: TGTGCCAGCAGTCCCAGGGAGCTTGAGCAGTTCTTC.

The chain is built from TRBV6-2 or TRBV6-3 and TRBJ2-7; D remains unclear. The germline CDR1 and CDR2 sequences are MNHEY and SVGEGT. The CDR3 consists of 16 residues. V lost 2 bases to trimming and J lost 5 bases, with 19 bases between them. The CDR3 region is CASSYEVLRPDHEQYF. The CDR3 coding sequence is TGTGCCAGCAGTTACGAAGTCCTTCGGCCTGACCACGAGCAGTACTTC.

The CDR3 nucleotides are TGTGCCAGCAGTTTACGCCTAGCGGTGAACAATGAGCAGTTCTTC. Its translation is CASSLRLAVNNEQFF. This chain links TRBV27 with TRBJ2-1; TRBD2 matches 7 bases. J was trimmed by 5 bases and V by 2 bases; bases with no gene match: 6. The CDR3 sequence is 15 residues long. Per germline, CDR1 MNHEY and CDR2 SMNVEV (reference sequence).

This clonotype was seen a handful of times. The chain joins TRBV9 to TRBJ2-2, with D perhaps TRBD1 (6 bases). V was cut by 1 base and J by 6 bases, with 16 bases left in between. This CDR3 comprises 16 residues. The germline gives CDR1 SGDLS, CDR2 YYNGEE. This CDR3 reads CASSVSGVDGAGELFF. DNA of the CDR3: TGTGCCAGCAGCGTATCAGGGGTGGATGGCGCCGGGGAGCTGTTTTTT. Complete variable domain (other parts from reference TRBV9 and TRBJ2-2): DSGVTQTPKHLITATGQRVTLRCSPRSGDLSVYWYQQSLDQGLQFLIQYYNGEERAKGNILERFSAQQFPDLHSELNLSSLELGDSALYFCASSVSGVDGAGELFFGEGSRLTVL.

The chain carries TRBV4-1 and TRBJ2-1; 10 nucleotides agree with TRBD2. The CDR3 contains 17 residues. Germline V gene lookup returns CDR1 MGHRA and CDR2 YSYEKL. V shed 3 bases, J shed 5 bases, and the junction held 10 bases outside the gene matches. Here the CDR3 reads CASSQSDLAGAHNEQFF. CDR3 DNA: TGCGCCAGCAGCCAGTCGGATCTAGCGGGGGCCCACAATGAGCAGTTCTTC.

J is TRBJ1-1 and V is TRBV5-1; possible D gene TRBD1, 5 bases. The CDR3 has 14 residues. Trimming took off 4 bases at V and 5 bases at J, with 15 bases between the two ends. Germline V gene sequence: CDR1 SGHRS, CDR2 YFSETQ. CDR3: CASSLLDRNTEAFF. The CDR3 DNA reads TGCGCCAGCAGCCTCCTTGACAGAAATACTGAAGCTTTCTTT.

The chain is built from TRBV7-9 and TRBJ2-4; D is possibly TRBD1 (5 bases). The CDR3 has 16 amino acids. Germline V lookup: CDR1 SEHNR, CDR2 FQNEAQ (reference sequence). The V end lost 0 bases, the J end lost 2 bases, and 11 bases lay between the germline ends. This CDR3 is CASSLAPSGPKNIQYF. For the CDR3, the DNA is TGTGCCAGCAGCTTAGCCCCTTCAGGGCCCAAAAACATTCAGTACTTC.

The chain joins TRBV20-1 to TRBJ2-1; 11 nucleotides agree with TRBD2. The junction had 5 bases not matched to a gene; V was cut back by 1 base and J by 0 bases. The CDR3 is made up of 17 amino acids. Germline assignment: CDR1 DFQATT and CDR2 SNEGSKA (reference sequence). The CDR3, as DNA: TGCAGTGCTAGAGTAGCGGGGGGGCTTACCTCCTACAATGAGCAGTTCTTC. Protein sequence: CSARVAGGLTSYNEQFF.

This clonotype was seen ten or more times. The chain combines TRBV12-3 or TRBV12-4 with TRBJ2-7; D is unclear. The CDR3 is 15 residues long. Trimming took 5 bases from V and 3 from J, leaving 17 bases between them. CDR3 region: CASSQPRRHGYEQYF. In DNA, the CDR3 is TGTGCCAGCAGTCAACCGAGACGGCATGGCTACGAGCAGTACTTC.